Following are 21 T cell receptor beta chains from one sample sequenced in a study of naive and memory T cell subsets. The beta constant-region primer was an equimolar mix of two oligonucleotides covering TRBC1 and TRBC2. TCRdb passed the UMI-ligation and nested PCR reads through MiXCR, listing each CDR3 protein once. This repertoire shows 100,000 or so distinct CDR3 sequences, approximately 6.5% found once; its top ten account for about 1.6%. The material sequenced was central memory CD4+ T cells from blood. The receptors were sampled from a human donor in good health.

This CDR3 is CASTSGDSYEQYF. For the CDR3, the DNA is TGTGCCAGCACTTCCGGGGACTCCTACGAGCAGTACTTC. This chain links TRBV6-2 or TRBV6-3 with TRBJ2-7; D is possibly TRBD2 (5 bases). The CDR3 spans 13 residues. CDR1 MNHEY and CDR2 SVGEGT come from the germline V gene. Between the trimmed V and J ends, which lost 7 bases and 0 bases, there was a span of 10 bases.

This clonotype came up many times. The genes are TRBV2 and TRBJ1-5; D is uncertain. V gave up 8 bases and J gave up 3 bases, with 17 bases separating them. The CDR3 has 15 residues. Germline-derived CDR1 and CDR2 are SNHLY and FYNNEI. This CDR3 reads CASSEVGSHNQPQHF. The CDR3 DNA reads TGTGCCAGCTCTGAGGTGGGGTCCCACAATCAGCCCCAGCATTTT.

The sample holds many counts of this clonotype. The CDR3: CASSYGTGVGTDTQYF. The CDR3 DNA follows: TGTGCCAGCAGTTACGGGACGGGAGTCGGGACAGATACGCAGTATTTT. The chain employs TRBV6-2 or TRBV6-3 and TRBJ2-3, with a tentative D call TRBD2 (6 bases). Germline V CDR1 and CDR2: MNHEY, SVGEGT. This CDR3 region has 16 residues. Trimming stripped 2 bases from V and 3 bases from J, with 15 bases between.

This clonotype was counted a few times. The chain has TRBV7-2 and TRBJ2-2; D not resolved. Germline loops: CDR1 SGHTA, CDR2 FQGNSA. Trimming left V 2 bases short and J 5 bases short, with 18 bases between. The CDR3 has 17 amino acids. The CDR3 reads CASSLWLTGLGTGELFF. The CDR3 coding sequence is TGTGCCAGCAGCTTATGGTTGACGGGCCTGGGAACCGGGGAGCTGTTTTTT.

This clonotype was picked up many times. The V gene is TRBV7-9, the J gene TRBJ2-7; maybe TRBD1 (6 bases). From germline, CDR1 is SEHNR and CDR2 FQNEAQ (reference sequence). This CDR3 spans 13 amino acids. The ends were cut back, 4 bases at V and 5 bases at J, with 12 bases in the middle. The CDR3 loop is CASSWRQGNEQYF. The CDR3 DNA is TGTGCCAGCAGCTGGCGGCAGGGGAACGAGCAGTACTTC. The full variable domain, rest sourced from reference TRBV7-9 and TRBJ2-7, is DTGVSQNPRHKITKRGQNVTFRCDPISEHNRLYWYRQTLGQGPEFLTYFQNEAQLEKSRLLSDRFSAERPKGSFSTLEIQRTEQGDSAMYLCASSWRQGNEQYFGPGTRLTVT.

This chain joins TRBV27 and TRBJ1-2; unclear D gene. The germline V gene has CDR1 MNHEY and CDR2 SMNVEV (reference sequence). V was clipped by 10 bases and J by 8 bases, with 20 bases between them. CDR3 length: 13 amino acids. The CDR3 loop is CATFRPGSFGYTF. CDR3 DNA sequence: TGTGCCACCTTCCGACCAGGATCCTTCGGCTACACCTTC.

This clonotype appeared many times. CDR3: CASSSGMNQPQHF. The CDR3 coding sequence is TGTGCCAGCAGTTCAGGGATGAATCAGCCCCAGCATTTT. V and J are TRBV6-1 and TRBJ1-5, with D possibly TRBD1 on 5 matching bases. The ends were cut back, 5 bases at V and 4 bases at J, with 9 bases in the middle. CDR1 and CDR2 (germline): MNHNS, SASEGT. The CDR3 is 13 amino acids.

This clonotype was counted many times. The chain recombines TRBV19 with TRBJ1-2; a possible D gene is TRBD1 (5 bases). Germline CDR1 LNHDA, CDR2 SQIVND (reference sequence). The V and J ends lost 11 bases and 4 bases respectively, with 14 bases between them. The CDR3 covers 12 residues. The CDR3 DNA reads as TGTGCCTCTCAAGGGGACTTCTATGGCTACACCTTC. It is translated as CASQGDFYGYTF. The full variable domain, rest sourced from reference TRBV19 and TRBJ1-2, is DGGITQSPKYLFRKEGQNVTLSCEQNLNHDAMYWYRQDPGQGLRLIYYSQIVNDFQKGDIAEGYSVSREKKESFPLTVTSAQKNPTAFYLCASQGDFYGYTFGSGTRLTVV.

This clonotype was picked up many times. The chain employs TRBV3-1 and TRBJ1-2; no clear D. V was clipped by 0 bases and J by 6 bases, with 8 bases between them. The CDR3 has 13 residues. The germline CDR1 and CDR2 sequences are LGHDT and YNNKEL (reference sequence). The chain's CDR3 is CASSQDMRDGYTF. The CDR3 DNA sequence: TGTGCCAGCAGCCAAGATATGAGGGATGGCTACACCTTC.

This clonotype was counted a few times. The V gene is TRBV9, the J gene TRBJ1-4, with D maybe TRBD1 (6 bases). Per germline, CDR1 SGDLS and CDR2 YYNGEE. The CDR3 extends over 18 amino acids. Trimming took 3 bases from V and 2 from J, leaving 20 bases between them. The CDR3 region has the DNA TGTGCCAGCAGCGCCAACCCTTCCCCAGGGGCCACTAATGAAAAACTGTTTTTT. Translating it yields CASSANPSPGATNEKLFF.

This clonotype was observed at least ten times. This chain links TRBV11-2 with TRBJ2-1, with 11 nucleotides matching TRBD2. From germline, CDR1 is SGHAT and CDR2 FQNNGV. V shed 5 bases and J 7 bases; nucleotides not matched to a gene: 4. The CDR3 contains 14 residues. CDR3 region: CASSLAGGPNEQFF. The CDR3 DNA reads TGTGCCAGCAGCCTAGCGGGGGGCCCTAATGAGCAGTTCTTC. The variable domain in full, with the rest retrieved from reference TRBV11-2 and TRBJ2-1, is EAGVAQSPRYKIIEKRQSVAFWCNPISGHATLYWYQQILGQGPKLLIQFQNNGVVDDSQLPKDRFSAERLKGVDSTLKIQPAKLEDSAVYLCASSLAGGPNEQFFGPGTRLTVL.

This clonotype was picked up a small number of times. This rearrangement joins TRBV6-5 to TRBJ2-3, with 8 positions matching TRBD2. Looked up from germline, CDR1 is MNHEY and CDR2 is SVGAGI. The CDR3 spans 16 residues. Trimming took 9 bases from V and 5 from J; bases not matched to a gene: 16. The chain's CDR3 is CASRLLLGGAEDTQYF. The DNA of the CDR3 is TGTGCCAGTCGGCTTCTCCTCGGGGGGGCCGAAGATACGCAGTATTTT.

There are many counts of this clonotype. The V gene is TRBV7-6, the J gene TRBJ2-7, with D maybe TRBD2 (5 bases). CDR1 and CDR2 from the germline V gene are SGHVS and FNYEAQ. The CDR3 totals 15 residues. The germline V and J ends were trimmed by 2 bases and 2 bases, with 13 bases remaining between them. This CDR3 reads CASSLTVGGTYEQYF. Written as DNA, the CDR3 is TGTGCCAGCAGCTTAACGGTCGGAGGAACCTACGAGCAGTACTTC.

The chain couples TRBV29-1 to TRBJ2-1; D not certain. The length of the CDR3 is 14 residues. Trimming removed 4 bases from V and 0 bases from J, with 10 bases in between. From germline, CDR1 is SQVTM and CDR2 ANQGSEA. The CDR3 reads CSVVHPGSYNEQFF. The DNA of the CDR3 is TGCAGCGTTGTTCACCCGGGCTCCTACAATGAGCAGTTCTTC.

In this sample, this clonotype turned up a few times. The chain is built from TRBV29-1 and TRBJ2-3; TRBD2 agrees at 9 bases. Trimming at V came to 4 bases and at J to 3 bases, leaving 2 bases not matched to a gene. The CDR3 sequence is 13 residues long. The germline gives CDR1 SQVTM, CDR2 ANQGSEA. The CDR3 reads CSVASGATDTQYF. CDR3 in DNA: TGCAGCGTTGCTAGCGGGGCAACAGATACGCAGTATTTT.

The sample holds a few counts of this clonotype. The chain carries TRBV7-9 and TRBJ1-1, with D perhaps TRBD1 (5 bases). The V gene's germline CDR1 is SEHNR and CDR2 FQNEAQ (reference sequence). The CDR3 contains 16 residues. The V end lost 5 bases, the J end lost 2 bases, and 18 bases lay between the germline ends. CDR3: CASSPRGMGGNTEAFF. The CDR3 region has the DNA TGTGCCAGCAGCCCCCGTGGAATGGGGGGAAACACTGAAGCTTTCTTT.

This clonotype was detected a few times. The chain joins TRBV6-1 to TRBJ2-3; 7 bases match TRBD1. Germline V gene data show CDR1 as MNHNS and CDR2 as SASEGT. The CDR3 loop spans 13 amino acids. V was pared by 11 bases and J by 2 bases, with 7 bases of the junction left unmatched. The CDR3 here is CASRDSFTDTQYF. The CDR3 DNA reads as TGTGCCTCCAGGGACAGCTTCACAGATACGCAGTATTTT.

This clonotype was counted at least ten times. This chain links TRBV30 with TRBJ2-1, with D perhaps TRBD2 (5 bases). This CDR3 has 13 residues. Trimming pared 2 bases from V and 6 bases from J, leaving 11 bases between. Germline V lookup: CDR1 GTSNPN, CDR2 SVGIG (reference sequence). The CDR3 DNA sequence: TGTGCCTGGAGTATCATGACTACCAATGAGCAGTTCTTC. Translated, it gives CAWSIMTTNEQFF.

This rearrangement joins TRBV6-6 to TRBJ2-2, with unresolved D. The V end was cut by 5 bases, the J end by 1 base, with 20 bases between. Looked up from germline, CDR1 is MNHNY and CDR2 is SVGAGI (reference sequence). The CDR3 covers 18 residues. CDR3 protein: CASSRQSVAELNTGELFF. The CDR3 nucleotides are TGTGCCAGCAGTCGCCAGTCCGTGGCGGAGCTGAACACCGGGGAGCTGTTTTTT.

This clonotype was detected many times. The chain couples TRBV7-8 to TRBJ2-7, with 8 bases identical to TRBD2. CDR3 length: 16 amino acids. Germline values: CDR1 SGHVS, CDR2 FQNEAQ. The V gene end was trimmed by 1 base and the J gene end by 2 bases; junction bases not matched to a gene: 7. The CDR3 bases are TGTGCCAGCAGCTTAGGAGCTAGCGGGCCTCCCTACGAGCAGTACTTC. The encoded protein is CASSLGASGPPYEQYF.

The sample holds many counts of this clonotype. The V and J genes are TRBV25-1 and TRBJ2-2, with a weak D call TRBD1 (5 bases). The CDR3 contains 16 residues. Germline CDR1 is MGHDK and CDR2 is SYGVNS. V lost 1 base and J 1 base, leaving 10 bases between the germline ends. The CDR3 reads CASSEWIGQNTGELFF. The CDR3 bases are TGTGCCAGCAGTGAATGGATCGGACAGAACACCGGGGAGCTGTTTTTT. Together with reference TRBV25-1 and TRBJ2-2, the CDR3 gives the full variable domain: EADIYQTPRYLVIGTGKKITLECSQTMGHDKMYWYQQDPGMELHLIHYSYGVNSTEKGDLSSESTVSRIRTEHFPLTLESARPSHTSQYLCASSEWIGQNTGELFFGEGSRLTVL.